This entry concerns a single T cell receptor (beta chain). It lacks a known antigen. It has no much larger one-base neighbor in the sample; base qualities were not kept. This specimen comes from a study of CD8 T cells in ankylosing spondylitis (dated by TCRdb to about 2017). At the level of the whole study: The study profiled T cell receptor beta repertoires in healthy donors and ankylosing spondylitis patients to find disease-linked TCR variants. The full study cohort was made up of about 24 ankylosing spondylitis patients and about a hundred healthy donors. Peripheral blood was sampled, and synovial fluid was additionally collected from ankylosing spondylitis patients.

Cut back by 6 bases and 2 bases, the V and J ends lie 15 bases apart. CDR1 and CDR2 were assigned from the germline V gene as SGHTA and FQGNSA. Including cysteine and phenylalanine, the CDR3 has 15 amino acids. Here the CDR3 DNA is all that survives: 45 bases in frame from base 1. TCRdb shows the sequencer as Illumina HiSeq 2500. Quantitative 5'-RACE with molecular barcodes was used to prepare TCR beta libraries. Per the source publication's procedure: Disease-linked TCR variants were identified with a new computational method built on a probabilistic model of VDJ rearrangement. The public reads were reanalyzed by TCRdb: fastp trimming at Q25, MiXCR alignment, in-frame beta chains only. Rows are combined by CDR3 protein, so each entry shows the most common genes and DNA. TCRdb assigned the V and J calls; the authors' analysis was not used. This sample is represented by approximately 540,000 distinct CDR3 sequences; over 9.5% of them were singletons. The top ten clonotypes cover almost 7% of the sample.

General conclusions and limits of the study: Some of the motif variants had been reported before in the synovial fluid and blood of reactive arthritis patients, a finding that suggests common disease-initiation mechanisms. In peripheral blood, the disease-linked clones were found at relatively low frequencies and had a CD8+ phenotype. Significant enrichment of the disease-linked clones was reported in matched synovial fluid samples from ankylosing spondylitis patients. A TCR beta motif of several highly homologous amino acid variants appeared characteristic of blood from ankylosing spondylitis patients.

The material sequenced was blood, either unsorted or a sorted T cell fraction (not recorded which). The chain couples TRBV7-2 to TRBJ2-3; TRBD1 might be the D gene, on 6 matching bases. This TCR was sampled from a male donor with ankylosing spondylitis. The nucleotide sequence is given as TGTGCCAGCAGGAAACAGGGATCCACCACAGATACGCAGTATTTT. It is translated as CASRKQGSTTDTQYF. Extended through the reference TRBV7-2 and TRBJ2-3 proteins, this CDR3 yields the full variable domain: GAGVSQSPSNKVTEKGKDVELRCDPISGHTALYWYRQSLGQGLEFLIYFQGNSAPDKSGLPSDRFSAERTGGSVSTLTIQRTQQEDSAVYLCASRKQGSTTDTQYFGPGTRLTVL.